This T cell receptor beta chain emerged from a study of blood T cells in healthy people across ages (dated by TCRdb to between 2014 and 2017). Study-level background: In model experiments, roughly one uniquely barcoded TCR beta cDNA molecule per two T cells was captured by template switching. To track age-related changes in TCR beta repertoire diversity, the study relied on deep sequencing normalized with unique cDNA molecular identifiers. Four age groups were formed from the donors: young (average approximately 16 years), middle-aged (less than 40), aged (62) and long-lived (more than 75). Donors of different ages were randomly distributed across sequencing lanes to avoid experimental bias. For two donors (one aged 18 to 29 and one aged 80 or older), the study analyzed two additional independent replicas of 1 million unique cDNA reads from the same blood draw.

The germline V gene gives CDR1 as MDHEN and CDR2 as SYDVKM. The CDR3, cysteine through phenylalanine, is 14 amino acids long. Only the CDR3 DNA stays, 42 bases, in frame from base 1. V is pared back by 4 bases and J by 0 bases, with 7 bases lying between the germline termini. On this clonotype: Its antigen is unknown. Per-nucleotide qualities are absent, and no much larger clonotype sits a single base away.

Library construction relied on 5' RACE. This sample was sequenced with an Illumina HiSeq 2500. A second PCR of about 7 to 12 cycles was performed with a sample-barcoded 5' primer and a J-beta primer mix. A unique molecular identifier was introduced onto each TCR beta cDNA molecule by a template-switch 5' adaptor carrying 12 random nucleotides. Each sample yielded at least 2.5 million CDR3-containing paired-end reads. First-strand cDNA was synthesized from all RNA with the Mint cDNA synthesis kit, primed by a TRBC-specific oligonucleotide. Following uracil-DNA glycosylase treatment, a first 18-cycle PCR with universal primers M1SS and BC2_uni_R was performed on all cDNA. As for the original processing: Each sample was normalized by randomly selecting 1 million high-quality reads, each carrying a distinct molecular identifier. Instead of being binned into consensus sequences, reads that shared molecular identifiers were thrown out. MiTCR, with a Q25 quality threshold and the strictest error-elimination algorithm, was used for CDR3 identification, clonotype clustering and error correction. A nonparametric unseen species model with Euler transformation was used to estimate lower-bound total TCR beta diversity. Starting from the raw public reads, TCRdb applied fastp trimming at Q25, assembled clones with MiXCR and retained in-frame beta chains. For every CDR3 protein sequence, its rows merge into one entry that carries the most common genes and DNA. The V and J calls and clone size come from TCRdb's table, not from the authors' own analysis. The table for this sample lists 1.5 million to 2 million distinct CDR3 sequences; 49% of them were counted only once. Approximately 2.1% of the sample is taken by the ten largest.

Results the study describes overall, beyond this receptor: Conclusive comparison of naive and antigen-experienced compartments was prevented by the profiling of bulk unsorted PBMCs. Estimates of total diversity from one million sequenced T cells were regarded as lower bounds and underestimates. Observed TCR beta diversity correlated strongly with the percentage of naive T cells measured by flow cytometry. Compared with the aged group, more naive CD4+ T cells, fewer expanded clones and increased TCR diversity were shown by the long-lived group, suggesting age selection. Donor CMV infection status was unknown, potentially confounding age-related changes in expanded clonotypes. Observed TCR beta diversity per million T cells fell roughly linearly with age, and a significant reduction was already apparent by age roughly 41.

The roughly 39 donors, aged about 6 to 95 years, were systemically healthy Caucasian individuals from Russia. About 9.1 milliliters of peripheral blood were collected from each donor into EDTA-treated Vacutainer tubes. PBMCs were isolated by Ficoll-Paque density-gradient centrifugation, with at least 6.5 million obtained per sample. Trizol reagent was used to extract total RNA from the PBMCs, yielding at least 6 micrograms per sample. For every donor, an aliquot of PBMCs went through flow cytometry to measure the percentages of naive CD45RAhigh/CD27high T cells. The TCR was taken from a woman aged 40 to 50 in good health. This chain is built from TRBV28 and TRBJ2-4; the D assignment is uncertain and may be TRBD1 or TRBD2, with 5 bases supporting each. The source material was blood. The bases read TGTGCCAGCAGTTGGGGGATAGCCAAAAACATTCAGTACTTC. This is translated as CASSWGIAKNIQYF.